Reported below is one TCR beta chain. The data derive from a study of blood T cell repertoires in COVID-19. Assay used: immunoSEQ multiplex PCR; TCRdb lists only in-frame clones, some missing. The top ten hold around 3.1% of the sample, which has some 200,000 clones, around 81% seen once. There are 16 residues in the CDR3. Germline lookup yields CDR1 SGHRS and CDR2 YFSETQ. The junction had 6 bases not matched to a gene; V was cut back by 2 bases and J by 4 bases. This receptor was taken from a woman aged 25 to 45 who had recovered from COVID-19. Material for sequencing was peripheral blood. The chain uses TRBV5-1 and TRBJ2-1; TRBD1 matches 10 bases. CDR3 bases: TGCGCCAGCAGCTTCCCGCCGGGACAGGGGTACAATGAGCAGTTCTTC. It is translated as CASSFPPGQGYNEQFF.